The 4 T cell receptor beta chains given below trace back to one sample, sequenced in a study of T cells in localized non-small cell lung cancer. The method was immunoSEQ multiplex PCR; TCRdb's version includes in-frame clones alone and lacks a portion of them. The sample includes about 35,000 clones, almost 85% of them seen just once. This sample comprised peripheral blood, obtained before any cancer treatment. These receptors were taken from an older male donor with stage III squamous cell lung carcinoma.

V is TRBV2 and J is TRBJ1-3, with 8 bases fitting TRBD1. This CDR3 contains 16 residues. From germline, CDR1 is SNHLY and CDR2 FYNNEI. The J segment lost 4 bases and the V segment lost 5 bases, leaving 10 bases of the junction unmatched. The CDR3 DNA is TGTGCCAGCAGTTTTTACAGGGGGAACGCCGGAAACACCATATATTTT. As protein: CASSFYRGNAGNTIYF.

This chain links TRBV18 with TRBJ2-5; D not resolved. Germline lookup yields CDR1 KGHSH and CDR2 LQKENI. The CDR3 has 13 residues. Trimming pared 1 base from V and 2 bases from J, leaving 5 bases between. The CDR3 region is CASSPQGQETQYF. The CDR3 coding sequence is TGTGCCAGCTCACCACAGGGACAAGAGACCCAGTACTTC.

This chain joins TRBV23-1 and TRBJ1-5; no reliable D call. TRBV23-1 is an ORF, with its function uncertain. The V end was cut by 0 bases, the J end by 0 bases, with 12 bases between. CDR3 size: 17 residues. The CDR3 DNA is TGCGCCAGCAGTCAATCGGCGTCTCGTCATAGCAATCAGCCCCAGCATTTT. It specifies CASSQSASRHSNQPQHF.

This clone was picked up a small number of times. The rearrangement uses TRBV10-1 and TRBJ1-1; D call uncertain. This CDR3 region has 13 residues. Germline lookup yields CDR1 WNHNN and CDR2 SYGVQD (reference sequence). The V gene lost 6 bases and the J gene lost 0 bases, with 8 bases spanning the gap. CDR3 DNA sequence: TGCGCCAGCAGGACGGGCATGAACACTGAAGCTTTCTTT. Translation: CASRTGMNTEAFF.